Shown below are 20 T cell receptor beta chains from a single sample sequenced in a study of molecular identifiers for immune sequencing clone quantification. TCRdb fed the PCR reads into MiXCR, producing one record per CDR3 protein. Counted here are about 640,000 distinct CDR3 sequences, just under 20% occurring once; the ten biggest clones make up roughly 0.83%. Sequenced input: naive CD8+ T cells from blood, with Jurkat cell RNA spiked in. The subset was: FACS-sorted CD8+CD4-CCR7+CD45RA+ naive T cells. The receptors stem from a human donor in good health. Some libraries in this study had Jurkat cell RNA spiked in.

The CDR3 spells CASSLGTGHYNEQFF. The CDR3 nucleotides are TGTGCCAGCAGTTTGGGGACAGGACACTACAATGAGCAGTTCTTC. The V and J genes are TRBV12-3 or TRBV12-4 and TRBJ2-1, with 8 bases aligning to TRBD1. The CDR3 totals 15 residues. Trimming cost V 3 bases and J 3 bases; bases outside gene matches: 4.

This clonotype was found a few times. The chain joins TRBV5-6 to TRBJ1-5, with D hard to call. This CDR3 has 14 residues. The V end was cut by 1 base, the J end by 4 bases, with 9 bases between. CDR1 and CDR2 (germline): SGHDT, YYEEEE. The CDR3 loop is CASSLLVGNQPQHF. The CDR3, as DNA: TGTGCCAGCAGCTTGTTGGTGGGAAATCAGCCCCAGCATTTT.

This clonotype showed up many times. This chain joins TRBV6-2 or TRBV6-3 and TRBJ2-1; 11 nucleotides match TRBD2. Germline trimming cut 5 bases from V and 7 bases from J; bases unmatched to any gene: 10. This CDR3 is 16 amino acids long. CDR1 is MNHEY and CDR2 is SVGEGT in the germline V gene. CDR3 in DNA: TGTGCCAGCAGTCCTTTCACTAGCGGGAGTGGAAATGAGCAGTTCTTC. Translated, it gives CASSPFTSGSGNEQFF.

This clonotype occurred many times. The chain couples TRBV5-1 to TRBJ2-7, with 8 bases that match TRBD1. CDR1 is SGHRS, CDR2 YFSETQ, per germline. CDR3 length equals 15 residues. J lost 0 bases, V lost 5 bases, and 7 bases had no gene match. CDR3 sequence: CASRIGQGSSYEQYF. The DNA for the CDR3 is TGCGCCAGCAGGATCGGACAGGGCAGCTCCTACGAGCAGTACTTC.

This clonotype has more than one count but fewer than ten. The genes are TRBV12-3 or TRBV12-4 and TRBJ1-4, with a possible D match to TRBD1 (5 bases). V lost 4 bases and J 0 bases, leaving 12 bases between the germline ends. This CDR3 comprises 16 residues. The CDR3 DNA reads as TGTGCCAGCAGTTGGTCAGGGTCGGCAACTAATGAAAAACTGTTTTTT. It is translated as CASSWSGSATNEKLFF.

There are many counts of this clonotype. The rearrangement links TRBV20-1 to TRBJ2-5; D possibly corresponds to TRBD2 (6 bases). CDR3 length: 15 residues. Germline CDR1 DFQATT, CDR2 SNEGSKA (reference sequence). Trimming took off 3 bases at V and 2 bases at J, with 16 bases between the two ends. CDR3 loop: CSASSRDGIQETQYF. The CDR3 DNA is TGCAGTGCTAGTTCGCGGGACGGGATTCAAGAGACCCAGTACTTC.

As regards this clonotype: A read error may be the cause here, since a much bigger clone is one base away. The chain employs TRBV11-2 and TRBJ2-7, with 7 bases fitting TRBD1. Germline-derived CDR1 and CDR2 are SGHAT and FQNNGV. V was pared by 5 bases and J by 4 bases, with 5 bases of the junction left unmatched. The CDR3 consists of 13 residues. The CDR3 reads CASSLNRGYEQYF. CDR3 DNA: TGTGCCAGCAGCCTCAACAGGGGTTACGAGCAGTACTTC.

There are many counts of this clonotype. The V gene is TRBV7-9, the J gene TRBJ1-2, with D tentatively TRBD1 (5 bases). Germline-derived CDR1 and CDR2 are SEHNR and FQNEAQ (reference sequence). V shed 5 bases and J shed 4 bases, with 17 bases lying between them. The CDR3 contains 15 residues. The CDR3 loop is CASSPPKDRPYGYTF. CDR3 in DNA: TGTGCCAGCAGCCCACCCAAAGACAGACCCTATGGCTACACCTTC. Combining the CDR3 with reference TRBV7-9 and TRBJ1-2 gives the whole variable domain DTGVSQNPRHKITKRGQNVTFRCDPISEHNRLYWYRQTLGQGPEFLTYFQNEAQLEKSRLLSDRFSAERPKGSFSTLEIQRTEQGDSAMYLCASSPPKDRPYGYTFGSGTRLTVV.

This clonotype has a count of ten or more. The gene calls are TRBV6-6 and TRBJ1-1, with unresolved D. This CDR3 has 12 amino acids. Trimming shortened V by 7 bases and J by 4 bases, and 10 bases separated the two germline ends. CDR1 MNHNY and CDR2 SVGAGI come from the germline V gene (reference sequence). CDR3 sequence reads: CASTHQITEAFF. DNA for the CDR3: TGTGCCAGCACCCACCAGATCACTGAAGCTTTCTTT.

This clonotype was counted between two and nine times. The CDR3 region has the DNA TGTGCCAGCCTATCGGGGGGGACTGAAGCTTTCTTT. Its protein is CASLSGGTEAFF. The gene calls are TRBV11-2 and TRBJ1-1, with TRBD1 as a possible D gene (5 bases). V was shortened by 8 bases and J by 5 bases, with 12 bases between the two germline ends. The germline gives CDR1 SGHAT, CDR2 FQNNGV. The CDR3 contains 12 residues.

The genes are TRBV27 and TRBJ2-7, with 7 bases identical to TRBD1. Germline-derived CDR1 and CDR2 are MNHEY and SMNVEV (reference sequence). The CDR3 totals 13 residues. The junction had 7 bases not matched to a gene; V was cut back by 6 bases and J by 5 bases. CDR3 sequence: CASSPTGTNEQYF. The CDR3 DNA reads as TGTGCCAGCAGCCCGACAGGGACGAACGAGCAGTACTTC.

The table lists this clonotype with a few counts. This chain joins TRBV19 and TRBJ1-5; 7 bases match TRBD1. The CDR3 extends over 13 amino acids. The V gene's germline CDR1 is LNHDA and CDR2 SQIVND (reference sequence). The junction had 8 bases not matched to a gene; V was cut back by 11 bases and J by 4 bases. In DNA, the CDR3 is TGTGCCTGTTCGGCAGGGGGAAATCAGCCCCAGCATTTT. Translating gives CACSAGGNQPQHF.

This clonotype has ten or more counts. The V call is TRBV7-9, the J call TRBJ2-7, with D hard to call. With 3 bases removed from V and 4 bases from J, the gap between germline ends came to 7 bases. CDR1 and CDR2 (germline): SEHNR, FQNEAQ (reference sequence). The CDR3 loop spans 12 amino acids. The CDR3 DNA sequence: TGTGCCAGCAGCTTTCAGTTTTACGAGCAGTACTTC. It translates to CASSFQFYEQYF.

At least ten counts were recorded for this clonotype. The V and J genes are TRBV2 and TRBJ2-7; the D is unclear. CDR1 SNHLY and CDR2 FYNNEI come from the germline V gene. Deletions cut 1 base from V and 4 bases from J, with 11 bases between. The CDR3 spans 14 residues. The CDR3 DNA is TGTGCCAGCAGTGAAGGTCCGGGCCGTTACGAGCAGTACTTC. Protein: CASSEGPGRYEQYF.

The V gene is TRBV11-1, the J gene TRBJ2-6, with 11 bases lining up with TRBD1. Germline CDR1 reads SGHAT; CDR2 reads FQDESV (reference sequence). This CDR3 has 19 residues. V dropped 1 base and J dropped 0; count of bases not matched to a gene: 5. CDR3 protein: CASSLVAGTGGSGANVLTF. CDR3 in DNA: TGTGCCAGCAGCTTAGTAGCGGGGACAGGGGGCTCTGGGGCCAACGTCCTGACTTTC.

This clonotype was counted ten times or more. The genes are TRBV7-9 and TRBJ2-3, with 9 bases aligning to TRBD1. The CDR3 consists of 19 residues. Germline-derived CDR1 and CDR2 are SEHNR and FQNEAQ (reference sequence). Trimming removed 4 bases from V and 0 bases from J; junction bases left unmatched: 14. CDR3 nucleotides: TGTGCCAGCAGCTCCTCGGGACAGGGTATAATCCCCAGCACAGATACGCAGTATTTT. Translation: CASSSSGQGIIPSTDTQYF.

This clonotype was picked up a small number of times. The CDR3 region is CASSRLAGVVTDTQYF. DNA of the CDR3: TGTGCCAGCAGCCGACTAGCGGGAGTCGTCACAGATACGCAGTATTTT. The chain uses TRBV27 and TRBJ2-3; 12 positions match TRBD2. From germline, CDR1 is MNHEY and CDR2 SMNVEV (reference sequence). This CDR3 region has 16 residues. V dropped 6 bases and J dropped 2; count of bases not matched to a gene: 6.

In its sample, this clonotype was seen a few times. V is TRBV24-1 and J is TRBJ2-7, with 9 bases aligning to TRBD1. The length of the CDR3 is 15 residues. Germline values: CDR1 KGHDR, CDR2 SFDVKD. Trimming at V came to 5 bases and at J to 3 bases, leaving 7 bases not matched to a gene. As DNA, the CDR3 is TGTGCCACCAGTGTGCCGGTGACAGGGGGCTACGAGCAGTACTTC. Its translation: CATSVPVTGGYEQYF.

This clonotype was seen repeatedly, ten times or more. The gene calls are TRBV15 and TRBJ1-4; 7 bases are a match to TRBD1. V was clipped by 3 bases and J by 4 bases; unmatched bases: 8. CDR1 and CDR2 (germline): LNHNV, YYDKDF (reference sequence). CDR3 length: 16 amino acids. CDR3: CATSSSTGTDNEKLFF. As DNA, the CDR3 is TGTGCCACCAGCAGCAGTACCGGGACAGATAATGAAAAACTGTTTTTT. Using reference TRBV15 and TRBJ1-4 for the parts outside the CDR3, the full variable domain is DAMVIQNPRYQVTQFGKPVTLSCSQTLNHNVMYWYQQKSSQAPKLLFHYYDKDFNNEADTPDNFQSRRPNTSFCFLDIRSPGLGDTAMYLCATSSSTGTDNEKLFFGSGTQLSVL.

Notes on this clonotype: A much larger clone is a single base away; this may be a read error. J is TRBJ1-4 and V is TRBV7-9; 9 nucleotides match TRBD1. CDR3 length: 18 residues. From germline, CDR1 is SEHNR and CDR2 FQNEAQ (reference sequence). The CDR3 is CASSTRDRVEMTNEKPFF. CDR3 nucleotide sequence: TGTGCCAGCAGCACCCGGGACAGGGTGGAAATGACTAATGAAAAACCGTTTTTT.